This T cell receptor beta chain was profiled in a study of long-term antiretroviral therapy in people with HIV. With survey level as its setting, the immunoSEQ assay was v3.0. Method: immunoSEQ multiplex PCR; TCRdb's copy keeps in-frame clones and lacks some. The sample has over 35,000 clones, 70% to 90% seen once. Participants who had HIV were, without exception, treated in the United States. The source of this sequence is a woman between 18 and 29 years old with HIV. The sample in question was unsorted PBMCs, obtained just before starting antiretroviral therapy.

The CDR3 DNA is TGTGCCAGCAGTGAGGGTAGCGGGAGGGCCACAGATACGCAGTATTTT. Translating it yields CASSEGSGRATDTQYF. J is TRBJ2-3 and V is TRBV6-4, with TRBD2 identical over 11 bases. The V gene's germline CDR1 is MRHNA and CDR2 SNTAGT. J lost 2 bases, V lost 3 bases, and 4 bases had no gene match. The CDR3 covers 16 residues.